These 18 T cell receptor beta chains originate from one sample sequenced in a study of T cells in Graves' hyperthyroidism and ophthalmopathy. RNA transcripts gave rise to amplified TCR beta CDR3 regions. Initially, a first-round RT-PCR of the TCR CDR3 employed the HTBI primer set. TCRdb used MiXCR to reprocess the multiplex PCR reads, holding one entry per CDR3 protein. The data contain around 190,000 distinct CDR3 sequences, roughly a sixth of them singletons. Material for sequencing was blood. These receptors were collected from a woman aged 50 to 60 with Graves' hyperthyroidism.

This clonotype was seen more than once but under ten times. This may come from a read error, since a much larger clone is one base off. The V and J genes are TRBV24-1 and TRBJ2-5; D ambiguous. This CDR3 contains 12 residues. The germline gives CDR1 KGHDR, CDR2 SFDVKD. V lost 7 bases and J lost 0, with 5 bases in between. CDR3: CATSRDQETQYF. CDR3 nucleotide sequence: TGTGCCACCAGCCGGGACCAAGAGACCCAGTACTTC.

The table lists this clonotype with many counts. This CDR3 reads CASSIDRVIGYTF. In nucleotides, the CDR3 is TGTGCCAGCAGCATAGACAGGGTAATTGGCTACACCTTC. The chain couples TRBV5-5 to TRBJ1-2, with TRBD1 identical over 7 bases. J lost 7 bases, V lost 4 bases, and 7 bases had no gene match. The CDR3 runs to 13 residues. Germline loops: CDR1 SGHKS, CDR2 YYEKEE (reference sequence).

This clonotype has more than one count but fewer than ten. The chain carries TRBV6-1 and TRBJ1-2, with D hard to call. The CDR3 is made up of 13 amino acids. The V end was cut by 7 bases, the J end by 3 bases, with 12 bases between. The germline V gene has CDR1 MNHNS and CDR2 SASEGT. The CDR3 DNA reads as TGTGCCAGCACCCCCGGACTATACTATGGCTACACCTTC. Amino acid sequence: CASTPGLYYGYTF.

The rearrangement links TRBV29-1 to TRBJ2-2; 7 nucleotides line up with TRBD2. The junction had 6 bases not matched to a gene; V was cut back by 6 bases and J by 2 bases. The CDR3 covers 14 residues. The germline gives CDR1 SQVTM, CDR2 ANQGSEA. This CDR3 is CSVSGTKNTGELFF. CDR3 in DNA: TGCAGCGTCTCCGGGACTAAAAACACCGGGGAGCTGTTTTTT.

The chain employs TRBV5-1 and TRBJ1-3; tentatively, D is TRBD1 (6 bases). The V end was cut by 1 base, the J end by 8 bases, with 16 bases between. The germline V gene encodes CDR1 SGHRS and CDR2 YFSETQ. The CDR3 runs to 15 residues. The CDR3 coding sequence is TGCGCCAGCAGCTTGAGGGGGTATCCAATGGACACCATATATTTT. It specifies CASSLRGYPMDTIYF.

The CDR3 is CASSIDPTGLSTYEQYF. CDR3 coding DNA: TGTGCCAGTAGTATTGATCCGACGGGACTATCTACCTACGAGCAGTACTTC. This chain connects TRBV19 to TRBJ2-7; TRBD2 matches 7 bases. V was clipped by 3 bases and J by 2 bases; unmatched bases: 13. The CDR3 is 17 amino acids. Germline V lookup: CDR1 LNHDA, CDR2 SQIVND (reference sequence).

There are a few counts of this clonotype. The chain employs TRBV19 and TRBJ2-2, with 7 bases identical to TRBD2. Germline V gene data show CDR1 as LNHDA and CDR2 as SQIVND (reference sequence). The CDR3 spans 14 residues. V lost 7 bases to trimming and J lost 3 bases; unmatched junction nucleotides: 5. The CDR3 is CASMGRADTGELFF. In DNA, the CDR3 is TGTGCCAGTATGGGGAGGGCCGACACCGGGGAGCTGTTTTTT.

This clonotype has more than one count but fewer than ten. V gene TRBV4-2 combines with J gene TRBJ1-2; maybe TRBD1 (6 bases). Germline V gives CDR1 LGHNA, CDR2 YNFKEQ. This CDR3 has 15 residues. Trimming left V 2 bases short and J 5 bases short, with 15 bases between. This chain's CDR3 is CASSQSAGTQYGYTF. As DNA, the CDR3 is TGTGCCAGCAGCCAATCCGCCGGGACACAGTATGGCTACACCTTC.

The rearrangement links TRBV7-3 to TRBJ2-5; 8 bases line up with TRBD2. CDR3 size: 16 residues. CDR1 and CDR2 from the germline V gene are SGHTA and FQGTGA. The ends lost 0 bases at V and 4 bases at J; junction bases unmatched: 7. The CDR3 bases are TGTGCCAGCAGCTTAACTGGAGCGGGAGAAATAGAGACCCAGTACTTC. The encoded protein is CASSLTGAGEIETQYF.

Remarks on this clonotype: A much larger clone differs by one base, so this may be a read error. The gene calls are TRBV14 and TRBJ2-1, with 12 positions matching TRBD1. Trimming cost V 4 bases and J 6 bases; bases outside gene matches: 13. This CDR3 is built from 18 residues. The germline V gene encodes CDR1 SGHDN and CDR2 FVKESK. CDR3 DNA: TGTGCCAGCAGCCTCGGACCCGGGGGACAGGGGGCGCGCAATGAGCAGTTCTTC. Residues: CASSLGPGGQGARNEQFF.

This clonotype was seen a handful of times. The CDR3 DNA reads TGTGCCAGCAGTTACGGACCTGCGGGGGCCTCTGGAAACACCATATATTTT. Amino acid sequence: CASSYGPAGASGNTIYF. The J gene is TRBJ1-3, the V gene TRBV6-1; a weak D match, TRBD1 (6 bases). Trimming took 5 bases from V and 0 from J, leaving 17 bases between them. The CDR3 is made up of 17 amino acids. In germline, CDR1 is MNHNS, CDR2 SASEGT.

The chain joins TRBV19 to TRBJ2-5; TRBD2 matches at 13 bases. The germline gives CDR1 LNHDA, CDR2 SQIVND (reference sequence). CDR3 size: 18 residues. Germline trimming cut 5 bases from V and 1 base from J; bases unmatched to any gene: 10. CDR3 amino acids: CASSPPGLAGSGQETQYF. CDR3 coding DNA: TGTGCCAGTAGTCCCCCGGGACTAGCGGGGTCCGGCCAAGAGACCCAGTACTTC. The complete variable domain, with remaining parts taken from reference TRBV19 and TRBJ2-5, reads DGGITQSPKYLFRKEGQNVTLSCEQNLNHDAMYWYRQDPGQGLRLIYYSQIVNDFQKGDIAEGYSVSREKKESFPLTVTSAQKNPTAFYLCASSPPGLAGSGQETQYFGPGTRLLVL.

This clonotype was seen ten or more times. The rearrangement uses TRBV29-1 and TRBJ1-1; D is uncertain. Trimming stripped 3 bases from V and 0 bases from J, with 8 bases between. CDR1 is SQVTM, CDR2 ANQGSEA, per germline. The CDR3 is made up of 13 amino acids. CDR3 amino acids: CSVEGRMNTEAFF. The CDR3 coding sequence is TGCAGCGTTGAGGGCAGAATGAACACTGAAGCTTTCTTT.

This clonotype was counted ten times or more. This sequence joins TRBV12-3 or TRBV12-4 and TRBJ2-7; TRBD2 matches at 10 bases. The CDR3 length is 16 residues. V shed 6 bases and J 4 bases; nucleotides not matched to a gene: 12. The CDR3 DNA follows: TGTGCCAGCAGGAGGGCGGGGGCTAGCGGGAGTTACGAGCAGTACTTC. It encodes CASRRAGASGSYEQYF.

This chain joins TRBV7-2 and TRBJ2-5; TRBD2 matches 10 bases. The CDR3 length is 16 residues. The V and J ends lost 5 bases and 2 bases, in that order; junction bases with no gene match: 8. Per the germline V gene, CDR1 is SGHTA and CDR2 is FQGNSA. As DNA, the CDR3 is TGTGCCAGCAGCCCCCAACTAGCGGGGTTACAAGAGACCCAGTACTTC. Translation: CASSPQLAGLQETQYF.

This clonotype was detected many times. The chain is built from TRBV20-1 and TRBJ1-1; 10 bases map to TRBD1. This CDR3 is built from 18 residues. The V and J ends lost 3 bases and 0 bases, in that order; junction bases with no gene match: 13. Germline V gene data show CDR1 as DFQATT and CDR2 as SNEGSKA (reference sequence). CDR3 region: CSASPPGTGDYVNTEAFF. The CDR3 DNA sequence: TGCAGTGCTAGCCCACCTGGGACAGGGGATTATGTGAACACTGAAGCTTTCTTT.

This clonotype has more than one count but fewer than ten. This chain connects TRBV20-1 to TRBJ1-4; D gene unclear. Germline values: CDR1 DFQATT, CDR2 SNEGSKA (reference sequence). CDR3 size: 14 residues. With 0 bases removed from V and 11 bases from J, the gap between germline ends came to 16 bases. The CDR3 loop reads CSARDTEGSEKLFF. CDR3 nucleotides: TGCAGTGCTAGAGATACCGAGGGAAGCGAGAAACTGTTTTTT.

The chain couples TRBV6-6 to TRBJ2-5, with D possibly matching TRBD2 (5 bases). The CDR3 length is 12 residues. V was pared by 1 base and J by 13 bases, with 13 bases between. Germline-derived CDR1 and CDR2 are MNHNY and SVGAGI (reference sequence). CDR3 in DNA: TGTGCCAGCAGTTACTTTGGTGAGGGTTGGTACTTC. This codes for CASSYFGEGWYF.